Below are 7 T cell receptor beta chains sequenced from a single sample in a study of T cells in Graves' hyperthyroidism and ophthalmopathy. RNA transcripts served as the template for amplifying TCR beta CDR3 regions. The study used the HTBI primer set for a first-round RT-PCR of the TCR CDR3. TCRdb recomputed calls from the multiplex PCR reads with MiXCR, one row per CDR3 protein. The sample consists of hundreds of thousands of distinct CDR3 sequences, 13% of them appearing once. What was sequenced was blood. All receptors derive from a woman aged 18-30 years with Graves' hyperthyroidism.

This clonotype was counted a few times. In DNA form, the CDR3 reads TGCGCCAGCAGACTTGGAATCTTAGCCTCCTACAATGAGCAGTTCTTC. The encoded protein is CASRLGILASYNEQFF. The chain recombines TRBV5-1 with TRBJ2-1; D not resolved. The V end lost 5 bases, the J end lost 0 bases, and 15 bases lay between the germline ends. The CDR3 contains 16 residues. Looked up from germline, CDR1 is SGHRS and CDR2 is YFSETQ. Filled out from reference TRBV5-1 and TRBJ2-1, the complete variable domain reads KAGVTQTPRYLIKTRGQQVTLSCSPISGHRSVSWYQQTPGQGLQFLFEYFSETQRNKGNFPGRFSGRQFSNSRSEMNVSTLELGDSALYLCASRLGILASYNEQFFGPGTRLTVL.

This clonotype came up many times. J is TRBJ2-1 and V is TRBV5-8, with D possibly matching TRBD2 (7 bases). Germline-derived CDR1 and CDR2 are SGHTS and YDEGEE. CDR3 size: 15 residues. Trimming removed 4 bases from V and 4 bases from J, with 15 bases in between. The CDR3 protein is CASSRGGEDYNEQFF. The CDR3 coding sequence is TGTGCCAGCAGCCGAGGGGGGGAAGATTACAATGAGCAGTTCTTC.

This clonotype was found many times. In nucleotides, the CDR3 is TGTGCCAGCAGCTCTAGCGTGTCTAGCACAGATACGCAGTATTTT. It codes for CASSSSVSSTDTQYF. This chain links TRBV7-9 with TRBJ2-3; a weak D match, TRBD2 (6 bases). Germline loops: CDR1 SEHNR, CDR2 FQNEAQ (reference sequence). This CDR3 contains 15 residues. Trimming shortened V by 4 bases and J by 0 bases, and 11 bases separated the two germline ends.

The table lists this clonotype with a few counts. The rearrangement uses TRBV4-2 and TRBJ1-4; 9 nucleotides match TRBD1. There are 17 residues in the CDR3. CDR1 is LGHNA and CDR2 is YNFKEQ in the germline V gene. Trimming at V came to 1 base and at J to 7 bases, leaving 10 bases not matched to a gene. CDR3 DNA sequence: TGTGCCAGCAGCCAAGGGGACAGGGCCCCGCGAGGTGAAAAACTGTTTTTT. This translates into CASSQGDRAPRGEKLFF.

In its sample, this clonotype was seen many times. The chain uses TRBV7-9 and TRBJ2-1; D could derive from TRBD1 or TRBD2 (6 bases each). V gave up 5 bases and J gave up 8 bases, with 16 bases separating them. The germline V gene has CDR1 SEHNR and CDR2 FQNEAQ (reference sequence). This CDR3 has 14 amino acids. CDR3 bases: TGTGCCAGCAGCCCCATAAGGGGGGAACATGAGCAGTTCTTC. Residues: CASSPIRGEHEQFF.

For this clonotype: This sequence may be a read error, since a much larger clone differs from it by one base. The chain uses TRBV28 and TRBJ2-7; possibly TRBD2 for D (6 bases). Trimming removed 7 bases from V and 5 bases from J, with 21 bases in between. Germline V lookup: CDR1 MDHEN, CDR2 SYDVKM. The CDR3 runs 15 residues. In nucleotides, the CDR3 is TGTGCCAGCACCCCCGCGGGGAAAAGGAGCCACGAGCAGTACTTC. Its translation is CASTPAGKRSHEQYF.

At least ten counts were recorded for this clonotype. This sequence joins TRBV10-3 and TRBJ1-1; the D is unclear. V was cut by 4 bases and J by 1 base, with 13 bases left in between. Germline values: CDR1 ENHRY, CDR2 SYGVKD. The CDR3 loop spans 15 amino acids. DNA for the CDR3: TGTGCCATCAGTGGGGGTCCGAGCGGGAACACTGAAGCTTTCTTT. Encoded protein: CAISGGPSGNTEAFF.